Following are 17 T cell receptor beta chains from one sample sequenced in a study of OX40 agonist ivuxolimab in advanced cancers. Using immunoSEQ multiplex PCR, the repertoire was profiled, and TCRdb retains in-frame clones only, with some absent. The sample consists of some 52,000 clones, around 94% of them appearing once. Sample: CD4+ or CD8+ T cells sorted from blood, taken in a trial of the OX40 agonist ivuxolimab. The receptors come from an adult with an advanced solid tumor such as melanoma, head and neck, liver or kidney cancer.

This sequence joins TRBV6-1 and TRBJ2-1; D remains unclear. The CDR3 has 12 amino acids. CDR1 and CDR2 from the germline V gene are MNHNS and SASEGT. The germline V and J ends were trimmed by 8 bases and 4 bases, with 9 bases remaining between them. The CDR3 nucleotides are TGTGCCAGCCTAATGGGGTACAATGAGCAGTTCTTC. This gives the protein CASLMGYNEQFF.

J is TRBJ2-7 and V is TRBV13, with D unclear. This CDR3 has 14 residues. Germline CDR1 is PRHDT and CDR2 is FYEKMQ (reference sequence). With 4 bases removed from V and 2 bases from J, the gap between germline ends came to 12 bases. The CDR3 loop reads CASSSGPGPYEQYF. The DNA for the CDR3 is TGTGCCAGCAGCTCGGGCCCAGGCCCCTACGAGCAGTACTTC.

The CDR3 bases are TGCGCCAGCAGCTTGGGGCGGGAGGAGTACGAGCAGTACTTC. The encoded protein is CASSLGREEYEQYF. The chain couples TRBV5-1 to TRBJ2-7, with 8 bases identical to TRBD2. The CDR3 is 14 amino acids. In germline, CDR1 is SGHRS, CDR2 YFSETQ. Unmatched junction bases numbered 3, after V lost 0 bases and J lost 4 bases.

This chain joins TRBV2 and TRBJ2-1; 10 bases map to TRBD2. Germline CDR1 SNHLY, CDR2 FYNNEI. The CDR3 runs to 18 residues. J gave up 4 bases and V 2 bases, and 11 bases lay outside the gene matches. The chain's CDR3 is CASSEIGLAGASYNEQFF. In DNA form, the CDR3 reads TGTGCCAGCAGTGAAATCGGGCTAGCGGGAGCATCGTACAATGAGCAGTTCTTC.

The genes are TRBV5-1 and TRBJ2-7; 13 bases map to TRBD2. The V and J ends lost 2 bases and 4 bases, in that order; junction bases with no gene match: 3. This CDR3 contains 15 residues. CDR1 and CDR2 (germline): SGHRS, YFSETQ. The chain's CDR3 is CASSLRLAGGYEQYF. CDR3 nucleotides: TGCGCCAGCAGCTTAAGACTAGCGGGGGGTTACGAGCAGTACTTC. Drawing the rest from reference TRBV5-1 and TRBJ2-7, the complete variable domain is KAGVTQTPRYLIKTRGQQVTLSCSPISGHRSVSWYQQTPGQGLQFLFEYFSETQRNKGNFPGRFSGRQFSNSRSEMNVSTLELGDSALYLCASSLRLAGGYEQYFGPGTRLTVT.

This chain connects TRBV4-1 to TRBJ2-7, with 11 bases fitting TRBD2. The CDR3 runs 16 residues. Germline CDR1 is MGHRA and CDR2 is YSYEKL. V lost 3 bases to trimming and J lost 1 base; unmatched junction nucleotides: 5. CDR3 DNA sequence: TGCGCCAGCAGCCAGACCGGGACTAGCGGATCCTACGAGCAGTACTTC. It translates to CASSQTGTSGSYEQYF.

The chain has TRBV19 and TRBJ2-3; no firm D call. The CDR3 extends over 14 amino acids. Germline lookup yields CDR1 LNHDA and CDR2 SQIVND (reference sequence). The germline V and J ends were trimmed by 3 bases and 2 bases, with 9 bases remaining between them. The CDR3 sequence: CASSIVPSTDTQYF. The CDR3 bases are TGTGCCAGTAGTATCGTGCCCTCCACAGATACGCAGTATTTT.

The CDR3 sequence is CASSSFSNHNEQFF. DNA for the CDR3: TGTGCCAGCAGCTCCTTTTCGAACCACAATGAGCAGTTCTTC. J is TRBJ2-1 and V is TRBV5-4; D not resolved. Trimming took off 3 bases at V and 5 bases at J, with 12 bases between the two ends. The CDR3 extends over 14 amino acids. Germline V gene data show CDR1 as SGHNT and CDR2 as YYREEE (reference sequence).

This clone was detected only once. This rearrangement joins TRBV5-6 to TRBJ1-2; no clear D gene. Germline CDR1 is SGHDT and CDR2 is YYEEEE. The V end was cut by 6 bases, the J end by 8 bases, with 20 bases between. This CDR3 spans 14 amino acids. Here the CDR3 reads CASTPGRPAIGYTF. The CDR3, as DNA: TGTGCCAGCACTCCGGGAAGGCCTGCTATCGGCTACACCTTC.

V gene TRBV5-6 combines with J gene TRBJ2-1, with D unclear. The CDR3 loop spans 15 amino acids. Trimming took 2 bases from V and 8 from J, leaving 17 bases between them. The germline CDR1 and CDR2 sequences are SGHDT and YYEEEE. The CDR3 sequence: CASSFIDWAVDEQFF. The CDR3 bases are TGTGCCAGCAGCTTTATTGATTGGGCGGTCGATGAGCAGTTCTTC.

The chain recombines TRBV27 with TRBJ2-3; D ambiguous. Between the trimmed V and J ends, which lost 4 bases and 4 bases, there was a span of 12 bases. Per germline, CDR1 MNHEY and CDR2 SMNVEV (reference sequence). CDR3 length equals 14 residues. CDR3 in DNA: TGTGCCAGCAGTTCGGAGATTCTGGCAGATACGCAGTATTTT. It is translated as CASSSEILADTQYF.

The J gene is TRBJ2-7, the V gene TRBV4-2; the D gene is possibly TRBD2 (5 bases). The V gene lost 0 bases and the J gene lost 0 bases, with 12 bases spanning the gap. The CDR3 is 16 residues long. CDR1 LGHNA and CDR2 YNFKEQ come from the germline V gene. The CDR3 bases are TGTGCCAGCAGCCAAGATTCCTCGGGAAGCTCCTACGAGCAGTACTTC. It is translated as CASSQDSSGSSYEQYF.

The chain recombines TRBV18 with TRBJ1-5, with 7 bases matching TRBD1. The CDR3 consists of 17 residues. V was clipped by 5 bases and J by 0 bases; unmatched bases: 10. Germline V gene sequence: CDR1 KGHSH, CDR2 LQKENI. The CDR3 sequence: CASSFPPGQNSNQPQHF. The CDR3 region has the DNA TGTGCCAGCTCATTCCCCCCGGGACAGAATAGCAATCAGCCCCAGCATTTT.

This rearrangement joins TRBV19 to TRBJ2-3; D may match TRBD1 or TRBD2 (5 bases each). V was cut by 3 bases and J by 2 bases, with 15 bases left in between. The CDR3 is made up of 16 amino acids. Germline lookup yields CDR1 LNHDA and CDR2 SQIVND (reference sequence). CDR3 in DNA: TGTGCCAGTAGTATTGCCGGGGCCCACTACACAGATACGCAGTATTTT. Translation: CASSIAGAHYTDTQYF.

This clone was recorded only once. The chain couples TRBV9 to TRBJ2-7; TRBD2 matches 9 bases. The CDR3 extends over 15 amino acids. With V trimmed by 4 bases and J by 4 bases, 9 bases remained unmatched. Germline-derived CDR1 and CDR2 are SGDLS and YYNGEE. The CDR3 loop is CASSPHSGSWYEQYF. The CDR3, as DNA: TGTGCCAGCAGCCCCCATAGCGGGAGTTGGTACGAGCAGTACTTC.

The chain couples TRBV29-1 to TRBJ2-7; D gene unclear. V was clipped by 5 bases and J by 0 bases, with 8 bases between them. CDR1 is SQVTM and CDR2 is ANQGSEA in the germline V gene. The CDR3 consists of 12 residues. The chain's CDR3 is CSVILVSYEQYF. The DNA of the CDR3 is TGCAGCGTTATCTTAGTCTCCTACGAGCAGTACTTC.

This clone has a single count. The chain employs TRBV9 and TRBJ2-7; D is uncertain. This CDR3 contains 12 residues. Per germline, CDR1 SGDLS and CDR2 YYNGEE. The V end was cut by 4 bases, the J end by 3 bases, with 8 bases between. CDR3 protein: CASSSDFYEQYF. CDR3 nucleotide sequence: TGTGCCAGCAGCTCAGACTTCTACGAGCAGTACTTC.